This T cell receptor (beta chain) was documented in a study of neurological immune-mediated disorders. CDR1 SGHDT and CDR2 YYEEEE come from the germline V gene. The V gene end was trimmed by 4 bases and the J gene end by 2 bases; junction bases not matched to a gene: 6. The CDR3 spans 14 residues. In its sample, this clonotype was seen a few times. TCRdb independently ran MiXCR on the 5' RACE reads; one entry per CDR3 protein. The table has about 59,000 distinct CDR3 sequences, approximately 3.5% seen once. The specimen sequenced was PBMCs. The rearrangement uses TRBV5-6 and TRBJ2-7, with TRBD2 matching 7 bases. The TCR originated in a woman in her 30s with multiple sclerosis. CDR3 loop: CASSPRGVPYEQYF. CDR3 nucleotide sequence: TGTGCCAGCAGCCCTCGGGGGGTCCCCTACGAGCAGTACTTC.